These 32 T cell receptor beta chains originate from one sample sequenced in a study of T cell repertoires in cytomegalovirus infection. These receptors have no identified antigens. Via MiXCR, TCRdb re-called the reads, giving one row per CDR3 protein. Of about half a million distinct CDR3 sequences in the sample, roughly a third were seen once. Source: cultured PBMCs, taken from culture after CMV antigen stimulation. These receptors were taken from a human donor in good health (CMV status not recorded). Some clones in this sample may be carry-over from other donors' samples.

The J gene is TRBJ2-2, the V gene TRBV19; D perhaps matches TRBD1 (5 bases). Trimming took off 3 bases at V and 4 bases at J, with 9 bases between the two ends. The germline V gene encodes CDR1 LNHDA and CDR2 SQIVND (reference sequence). CDR3 length: 14 amino acids. CDR3 sequence: CASSIGRVTGELFF. The CDR3, as DNA: TGTGCCAGTAGTATCGGCAGGGTCACCGGGGAGCTGTTTTTT.

The table lists this clonotype with many counts. The rearrangement joins TRBV7-8 to TRBJ1-4, with a tentative D call TRBD1 (6 bases). From germline, CDR1 is SGHVS and CDR2 FQNEAQ. Trimming took off 5 bases at V and 3 bases at J, with 16 bases between the two ends. CDR3 length: 16 amino acids. The CDR3 protein is CASSDTGIGANEKLFF. CDR3 nucleotides: TGTGCCAGCAGCGATACAGGGATTGGTGCTAATGAAAAACTGTTTTTT.

The chain links TRBV5-6 to TRBJ2-1; no clear D. Germline V gives CDR1 SGHDT, CDR2 YYEEEE. Trimming took 4 bases from V and 7 from J, leaving 9 bases between them. The length of the CDR3 is 12 residues. CDR3 coding DNA: TGTGCCAGCAGCCAGGAGACTAATGAGCAGTTCTTC. This gives the protein CASSQETNEQFF.

A few counts support this clonotype. The V gene is TRBV7-2, the J gene TRBJ1-3, with TRBD1 identical over 10 bases. Trimming at V came to 5 bases and at J to 6 bases, leaving 4 bases not matched to a gene. The V gene's germline CDR1 is SGHTA and CDR2 FQGNSA. The CDR3 covers 14 residues. In DNA form, the CDR3 reads TGTGCCAGCAGCCGGGACAGGGGTACAAACACCATATATTTT. Translation gives CASSRDRGTNTIYF.

This chain links TRBV20-1 with TRBJ2-7; TRBD2 matches 7 bases. This CDR3 comprises 11 residues. Trimming removed 2 bases from V and 9 bases from J; junction bases left unmatched: 4. The germline CDR1 and CDR2 sequences are DFQATT and SNEGSKA (reference sequence). CDR3 residues: CSARQIAGQYF. CDR3 DNA sequence: TGCAGTGCTAGACAAATAGCGGGGCAGTACTTC.

This clonotype was seen a handful of times. This chain joins TRBV15 and TRBJ1-3; D is unresolved. Germline V gene lookup returns CDR1 LNHNV and CDR2 YYDKDF (reference sequence). The V end lost 2 bases, the J end lost 0 bases, and 11 bases lay between the germline ends. This CDR3 region has 16 residues. The DNA of the CDR3 is TGTGCCACCAGCAGAAACCTAGACAACTCTGGAAACACCATATATTTT. Protein product: CATSRNLDNSGNTIYF.

This chain links TRBV7-2 with TRBJ1-1; D is uncertain. The CDR3 has 13 amino acids. The germline V and J ends were trimmed by 4 bases and 0 bases, with 6 bases remaining between them. Germline CDR1 SGHTA, CDR2 FQGNSA. The CDR3 is CASSSMLNTEAFF. In DNA, the CDR3 is TGTGCCAGCAGCTCGATGTTGAACACTGAAGCTTTCTTT.

This clonotype has a count of ten or more. The genes are TRBV6-1 and TRBJ2-7, with D uncertain. The germline V and J ends were trimmed by 1 base and 6 bases, with 4 bases remaining between them. This CDR3 is built from 11 residues. The germline V gene encodes CDR1 MNHNS and CDR2 SASEGT. CDR3 coding DNA: TGTGCCAGCAGTGAAGTTGGCGAGCAGTACTTC. Translating gives CASSEVGEQYF.

The chain joins TRBV13 to TRBJ1-2; D ambiguous. V was shortened by 2 bases and J by 8 bases, with 9 bases between the two germline ends. Germline-derived CDR1 and CDR2 are PRHDT and FYEKMQ (reference sequence). The length of the CDR3 is 12 residues. CDR3 loop: CASSLLVSGYTF. CDR3 DNA sequence: TGTGCCAGCAGCTTATTAGTGAGCGGCTACACCTTC. Combining the CDR3 with reference TRBV13 and TRBJ1-2 gives the whole variable domain AAGVIQSPRHLIKEKRETATLKCYPIPRHDTVYWYQQGPGQDPQFLISFYEKMQSDKGSIPDRFSAQQFSDYHSELNMSSLELGDSALYFCASSLLVSGYTFGSGTRLTVV.

This clonotype was seen a handful of times. This chain connects TRBV6-5 to TRBJ2-1; possible D gene TRBD2, 5 bases. The CDR3 runs to 13 residues. V was trimmed by 2 bases and J by 9 bases, leaving 11 bases between them. CDR1 is MNHEY, CDR2 SVGAGI, per germline. Here the CDR3 DNA reads TGTGCCAGCAGTTACGGCAGTGGGAGTGAGCAGTTCTTC. Translation gives CASSYGSGSEQFF.

The chain uses TRBV12-3 or TRBV12-4 and TRBJ1-2; D may be TRBD1 (6 bases). The CDR3 totals 13 residues. V lost 3 bases to trimming and J lost 6 bases, with 11 bases between them. CDR3 region: CASSLTGTDGYTF. CDR3 in DNA: TGTGCCAGCAGTTTGACAGGTACGGATGGCTACACCTTC.

This chain connects TRBV6-2 or TRBV6-3 to TRBJ2-3; D is possibly TRBD2 (6 bases). The V and J ends lost 4 bases and 2 bases respectively, with 19 bases between them. Germline CDR1 MNHEY, CDR2 SVGEGT. The CDR3 sequence is 17 residues long. CDR3 in DNA: TGTGCCAGCAGTTTTACCAAGACTAGACTCCTCACAGATACGCAGTATTTT. Amino acids: CASSFTKTRLLTDTQYF.

Written as DNA, the CDR3 is TGTGCCAGCAGCCCCAGTTTCGATGAGCAGTTCTTC. This codes for CASSPSFDEQFF. The V call is TRBV7-9, the J call TRBJ2-1, with D hard to call. V shed 5 bases and J shed 8 bases, with 10 bases lying between them. This CDR3 region has 12 residues. The germline gives CDR1 SEHNR, CDR2 FQNEAQ (reference sequence).

This clonotype was counted a single time. The V gene is TRBV20-1, the J gene TRBJ2-3; TRBD2 agrees at 8 bases. The V segment lost 6 bases and the J segment 5 bases; nucleotides outside the gene matches: 4. This CDR3 region has 12 residues. Germline CDR1 DFQATT, CDR2 SNEGSKA (reference sequence). CDR3 loop: CSAQTSEDTQYF. The DNA for the CDR3 is TGCAGTGCCCAGACTAGCGAAGATACGCAGTATTTT.

This clonotype has a handful of counts. J is TRBJ2-1 and V is TRBV7-8, with D tentatively TRBD2 (6 bases). CDR1 and CDR2 from the germline V gene are SGHVS and FQNEAQ. CDR3 length: 16 residues. V gave up 5 bases and J gave up 0 bases, with 14 bases separating them. The CDR3 coding sequence is TGTGCCAGCAGCGCCGCTCAGCGGGCCTCCTACAATGAGCAGTTCTTC. It yields the protein CASSAAQRASYNEQFF.

This rearrangement joins TRBV15 to TRBJ1-5, with TRBD1 as a possible D gene (6 bases). V lost 5 bases to trimming and J lost 7 bases, with 15 bases between them. Germline lookup yields CDR1 LNHNV and CDR2 YYDKDF (reference sequence). This CDR3 is 14 amino acids long. The CDR3 DNA follows: TGTGCCACCAGCCCCCAAGGGGGGAGGCAGCCCCAGCATTTT. It codes for CATSPQGGRQPQHF.

V is TRBV20-1 and J is TRBJ2-5; 8 bases fit TRBD1. CDR3 length equals 14 residues. Germline V gene sequence: CDR1 DFQATT, CDR2 SNEGSKA (reference sequence). V lost 6 bases to trimming and J lost 5 bases; unmatched junction nucleotides: 11. The CDR3 here is CSADKDRAAETQYF. The DNA of the CDR3 is TGCAGTGCCGACAAGGACAGGGCGGCGGAGACCCAGTACTTC.

Only a few counts were recorded for this clonotype. The J gene is TRBJ1-3, the V gene TRBV6-1; a possible D gene is TRBD1 (5 bases). There are 17 residues in the CDR3. The V gene lost 6 bases and the J gene lost 0 bases, with 18 bases spanning the gap. CDR1 is MNHNS and CDR2 is SASEGT in the germline V gene. In DNA, the CDR3 is TGTGCCAGCAGCCCCCTCGGGGGGTGGAACTCTGGAAACACCATATATTTT. The encoded protein is CASSPLGGWNSGNTIYF.

The genes are TRBV19 and TRBJ1-2; D remains unclear. The length of the CDR3 is 12 residues. Trimming stripped 3 bases from V and 5 bases from J, with 7 bases between. Germline loops: CDR1 LNHDA, CDR2 SQIVND (reference sequence). The CDR3 spells CASSIPDYGYTF. The CDR3 DNA is TGTGCCAGTAGTATCCCTGATTATGGCTACACCTTC.

The sample holds a few counts of this clonotype. The V and J genes are TRBV6-4 and TRBJ1-1, with TRBD1 identical over 8 bases. Germline CDR1 and CDR2: MRHNA and SNTAGT. This CDR3 comprises 14 residues. V was clipped by 6 bases and J by 5 bases; unmatched bases: 8. The CDR3 nucleotides are TGTGCCAGCAGCACAGGTCAGGGGGCAACTGAAGCTTTCTTT. Translating it yields CASSTGQGATEAFF.

The chain employs TRBV7-2 and TRBJ2-1, with TRBD1 identical over 8 bases. The germline gives CDR1 SGHTA, CDR2 FQGNSA. The CDR3 runs 14 residues. V lost 2 bases, J lost 9 bases, and 6 bases stayed unmatched. The CDR3: CASSLQGAGGEQFF. Here the CDR3 DNA reads TGTGCCAGCAGCTTACAGGGGGCAGGAGGTGAGCAGTTCTTC.

This clonotype has at least ten counts. The chain combines TRBV7-2 with TRBJ2-7; D possibly corresponds to TRBD1 (6 bases). The CDR3 spans 15 residues. CDR1 is SGHTA, CDR2 FQGNSA, per germline. With 1 base removed from V and 3 bases from J, the gap between germline ends came to 13 bases. CDR3 bases: TGTGCCAGCAGCTTAGATTCAGGGGCCCGCTACGAGCAGTACTTC. As protein: CASSLDSGARYEQYF.

This chain joins TRBV11-2 and TRBJ2-1; the D is unclear. CDR1 and CDR2 from the germline V gene are SGHAT and FQNNGV. V lost 5 bases and J 7 bases, leaving 12 bases between the germline ends. The CDR3 runs to 13 residues. CDR3 region: CASSPRLRNEQFF. The DNA for the CDR3 is TGTGCCAGCAGCCCACGCCTTAGAAATGAGCAGTTCTTC.

V and J are TRBV13 and TRBJ1-1; D is undetermined. Trimming took off 5 bases at V and 2 bases at J, with 21 bases between the two ends. Germline lookup yields CDR1 PRHDT and CDR2 FYEKMQ (reference sequence). This CDR3 spans 17 amino acids. CDR3 DNA sequence: TGTGCCAGCAGCCCCTCCCCTGGACGGGCAACAAACACTGAAGCTTTCTTT. It specifies CASSPSPGRATNTEAFF.

The table lists this clonotype with a count of one. The chain links TRBV12-3 or TRBV12-4 to TRBJ2-7, with D possibly matching TRBD2 (6 bases). The V end lost 10 bases, the J end lost 0 bases, and 16 bases lay between the germline ends. The CDR3 loop spans 14 amino acids. Here the CDR3 reads CATIRDSDSYEQYV. DNA for the CDR3: TGTGCCACCATCCGGGACTCCGACTCCTACGAGCAGTACGTC.

This clonotype was recorded a few times. V and J are TRBV7-2 and TRBJ2-2, with 7 bases that match TRBD2. J gave up 6 bases and V 3 bases, and 4 bases lay outside the gene matches. The V gene's germline CDR1 is SGHTA and CDR2 FQGNSA. There are 14 residues in the CDR3. In DNA form, the CDR3 reads TGTGCCAGCAGCTTGGGGAGGGAAGCCGGGGAGCTGTTTTTT. It specifies CASSLGREAGELFF.

This clonotype was detected only once. The chain has TRBV29-1 and TRBJ1-2; D is ambiguous. The V and J ends lost 1 base and 9 bases respectively, with 9 bases between them. The CDR3 runs to 11 residues. Germline CDR1 SQVTM, CDR2 ANQGSEA. The CDR3 nucleotides read TGCAGCGTTGAAGTAGGTGGGAGCTACACCTTC. This sequence encodes CSVEVGGSYTF.

A few counts support this clonotype. This sequence joins TRBV7-9 and TRBJ1-1; 11 bases are a match to TRBD1. CDR1 and CDR2 from the germline V gene are SEHNR and FQNEAQ (reference sequence). There are 15 residues in the CDR3. V lost 5 bases to trimming and J lost 5 bases; unmatched junction nucleotides: 7. CDR3: CASSAGTGGKTEAFF. As DNA, the CDR3 is TGTGCCAGCAGCGCAGGGACAGGGGGAAAGACTGAAGCTTTCTTT.

This clonotype was detected a few times. This sequence joins TRBV11-2 and TRBJ1-1; D is possibly TRBD1 (6 bases). The CDR3 has 15 residues. CDR1 and CDR2 from the germline V gene are SGHAT and FQNNGV. V was cut by 6 bases and J by 0 bases, with 14 bases left in between. The CDR3 loop reads CASRGRGTLNTEAFF. The CDR3 DNA reads as TGTGCCAGCAGAGGCCGGGGGACACTGAACACTGAAGCTTTCTTT.

This clonotype was seen more than once but under ten times. V usage is TRBV7-2 and J usage is TRBJ2-3; 10 bases map to TRBD2. There are 15 residues in the CDR3. From germline, CDR1 is SGHTA and CDR2 FQGNSA. The V segment lost 4 bases and the J segment 4 bases; nucleotides outside the gene matches: 5. In nucleotides, the CDR3 is TGTGCCAGCAGCTCGACTAGCGGGCTGGCAGATACGCAGTATTTT. Encoded protein: CASSSTSGLADTQYF.

This clonotype was seen a handful of times. V and J are TRBV2 and TRBJ1-5, with D possibly being TRBD1 (6 bases). Germline V gives CDR1 SNHLY, CDR2 FYNNEI. V lost 1 base and J 0 bases, leaving 7 bases between the germline ends. The CDR3 runs 15 residues. CDR3 nucleotides: TGTGCCAGCAGTGAAGGACAGGTTAGCAATCAGCCCCAGCATTTT. It encodes CASSEGQVSNQPQHF.

This clonotype has a handful of counts. The gene calls are TRBV7-2 and TRBJ2-7; possibly TRBD2 for D (6 bases). The V end lost 1 base, the J end lost 5 bases, and 15 bases lay between the germline ends. Germline V gene sequence: CDR1 SGHTA, CDR2 FQGNSA. This CDR3 has 15 amino acids. The CDR3: CASSLESGLPNEQYF. CDR3 sequence (DNA): TGTGCCAGCAGCTTAGAGTCAGGACTACCTAACGAGCAGTACTTC.